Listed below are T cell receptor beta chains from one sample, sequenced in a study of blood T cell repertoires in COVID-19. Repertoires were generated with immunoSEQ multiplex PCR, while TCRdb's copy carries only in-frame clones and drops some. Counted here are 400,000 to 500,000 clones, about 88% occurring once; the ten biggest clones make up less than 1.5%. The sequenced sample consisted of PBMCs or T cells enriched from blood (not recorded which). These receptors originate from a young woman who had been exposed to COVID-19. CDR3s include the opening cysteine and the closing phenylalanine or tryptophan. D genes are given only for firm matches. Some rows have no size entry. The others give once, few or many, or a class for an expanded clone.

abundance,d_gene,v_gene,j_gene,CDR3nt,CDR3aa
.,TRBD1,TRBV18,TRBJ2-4,TGTGCCAGCTCACCAAACCGGGACAGGGAGAGGCCCAAAAACATTCAGTACTTC,CASSPNRDRERPKNIQYF
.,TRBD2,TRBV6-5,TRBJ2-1,TGTGCCAGCAGCGCCACTAGCGGGGATTACAATGAGCAGTTCTTC,CASSATSGDYNEQFF
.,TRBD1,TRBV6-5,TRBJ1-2,TGTGCCAGCAGCTTCAGGGGGAACTATGGCTACACCTTC,CASSFRGNYGYTF
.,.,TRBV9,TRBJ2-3,TGTGCCAGCAGCGTATGGCTGGGACTGGGGGAAGGCACAGATACGCAGTATTTT,CASSVWLGLGEGTDTQYF
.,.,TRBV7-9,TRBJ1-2,TGTGCCAGCAGCTTTGGCCTATCGGGTAACTATGGCTACACCTTC,CASSFGLSGNYGYTF
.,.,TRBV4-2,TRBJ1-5,TGTGCCAGCAGCCAAGATCGGGGGGCGAGCAATCAGCCCCAGCATTTT,CASSQDRGASNQPQHF
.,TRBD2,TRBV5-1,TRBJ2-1,TGCGCCAGCAGCTTGTATACTAGCGGTATGATCTCCTACAATGAGCAGTTCTTC,CASSLYTSGMISYNEQFF
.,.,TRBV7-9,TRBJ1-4,TGTGCCAGCAGCTTAGGCAACCCGACAGTTTTTAATGAAAAACTGTTTTTT,CASSLGNPTVFNEKLFF
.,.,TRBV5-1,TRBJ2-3,TGCGCCAGCAGCCCGGAAGCGCACACAGATACGCAGTATTTT,CASSPEAHTDTQYF
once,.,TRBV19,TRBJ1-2,TGTGCCAGTAGTAACGGCTATGGCTACACCTTC,CASSNGYGYTF
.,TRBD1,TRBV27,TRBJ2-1,TGTGCCAGCAGTTTAGGGACAGGGAGCTACAATGAGCAGTTCTTC,CASSLGTGSYNEQFF
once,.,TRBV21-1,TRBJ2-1,TGTGCCAGCAGCACCGAAATTCGACAGGGCTCCTACAATGAGCAGTTCTTC,CASSTEIRQGSYNEQFF
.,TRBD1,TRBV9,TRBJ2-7,TGTGCCAGCAGCGGAGGGACAGGGACCTACGAGCAGTACTTC,CASSGGTGTYEQYF
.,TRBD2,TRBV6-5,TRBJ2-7,TGTGCCAGCAGTTTCACTAGCGGCCCATCCTACGAGCAGTACTTC,CASSFTSGPSYEQYF
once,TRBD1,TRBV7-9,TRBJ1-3,TGTGCCAGCAGCTGGACAGGGGAGTCTGGAAACACCATATATTTT,CASSWTGESGNTIYF
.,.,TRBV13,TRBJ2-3,TGTGCCAGCAGCACCTCGAACCGGGGAACAGATACGCAGTATTTT,CASSTSNRGTDTQYF
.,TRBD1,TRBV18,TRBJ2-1,TGTGCCAGCTCAAAAACCGGGACAGGGAGGTATGAGCAGTTCTTC,CASSKTGTGRYEQFF
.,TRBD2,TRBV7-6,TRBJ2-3,TGTGCCAGCAGCCCGACCCCGATACCACTAGCGGGAGGGGCAGATACGCAGTATTTT,CASSPTPIPLAGGADTQYF
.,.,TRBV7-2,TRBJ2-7,TGTGCCAGCAGCTTAGCGACAGACACCTCCTACGAGCAGTACTTC,CASSLATDTSYEQYF
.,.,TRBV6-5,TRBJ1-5,TGTGCCACAGGTCGGCAGGCCAATCAGCCCCAGCATTTT,CATGRQANQPQHF
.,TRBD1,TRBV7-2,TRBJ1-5,TGTGCCAGCAGTGTGGACAGGGGAAGCGGATTTGAGCCCCAGCATTTT,CASSVDRGSGFEPQHF
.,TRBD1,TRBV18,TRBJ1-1,TGTGCCAGCTCACCAAGGACAGGTATGAACACTGAAGCTTTCTTT,CASSPRTGMNTEAFF
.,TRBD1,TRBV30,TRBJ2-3,TGTGCCTGGAGGAGGGGGGACAGGGGGCTCGATACGCAGTATTTT,CAWRRGDRGLDTQYF
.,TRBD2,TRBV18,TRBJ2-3,TGTGCCAGCTCACAATTAGCGGGGGGTGTCGCAGATACGCAGTATTTT,CASSQLAGGVADTQYF
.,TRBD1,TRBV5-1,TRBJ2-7,TGCGCCAGCAGCCGCGGACAGGCCTCCTACGAGCAGTACTTC,CASSRGQASYEQYF
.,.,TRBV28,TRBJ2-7,TGTGCCAGCAGTTCCGAAAGGGGGTATGAGCAGTACTTC,CASSSERGYEQYF
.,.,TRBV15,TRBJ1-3,TGTGCCACCAGCAGAGTTTCCCTAAGCTCTGGAAACACCATATATTTT,CATSRVSLSSGNTIYF
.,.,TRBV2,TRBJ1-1,TGTGCCACCGAGAGGGACACACAGAACACTGAAGCTTTCTTT,CATERDTQNTEAFF
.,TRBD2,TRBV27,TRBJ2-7,TGTGCCAGCAGTTTTAGCGGGAGTTTTTACGAGCAGTACTTC,CASSFSGSFYEQYF
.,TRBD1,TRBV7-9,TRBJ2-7,TGTGCCAGCAGCCCCCGGGACAGTGGAAACGAGCAGTACTTC,CASSPRDSGNEQYF
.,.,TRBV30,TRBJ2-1,TGTGCCTGGAGTACCCAGGGGCTCAATGAGCAGTTCTTC,CAWSTQGLNEQFF
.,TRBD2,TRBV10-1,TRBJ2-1,TGCGCCAGCGGTCCCAGCGGGAGTATGTCCTACAATGAGCAGTTCTTC,CASGPSGSMSYNEQFF
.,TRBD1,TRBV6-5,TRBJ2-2,TGTGCCAGCTCCGGACAGGGTCGCACCGGGGAGCTGTTTTTT,CASSGQGRTGELFF
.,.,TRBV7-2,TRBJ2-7,TGTGCCAGCAGCTTAGAACGGTACGAGCAGTACTTC,CASSLERYEQYF
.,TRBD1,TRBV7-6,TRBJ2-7,TGTGCCAGCAGCCCCCGGACAGGGTTTGACTACGAGCAGTACTTC,CASSPRTGFDYEQYF
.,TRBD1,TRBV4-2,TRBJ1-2,TGTGCCAGCAGCCAAGTCATTGCGGGACAGGCCTATGGCTACACCTTC,CASSQVIAGQAYGYTF
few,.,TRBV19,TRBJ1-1,TGTGCCAGTAGTATAGAGAGGGTTCACACTGAAGCTTTCTTT,CASSIERVHTEAFF
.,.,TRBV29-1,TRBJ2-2,TGCAGCGTCCTATGGGAGCGAGCTAACACCGGGGAGCTGTTTTTT,CSVLWERANTGELFF
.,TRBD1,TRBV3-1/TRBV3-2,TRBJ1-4,TGTGCCAGCAGCCAATACCTAACCGGGACAGGGTCATCTCCTGGTGGAGAAAAACTGTTTTTT,CASSQYLTGTGSSPGGEKLFF
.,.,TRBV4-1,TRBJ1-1,TGCGCCAGCAGCCAAGCTGGGGCGGGGGACACTGAAGCTTTCTTT,CASSQAGAGDTEAFF
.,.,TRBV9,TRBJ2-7,TGTGCCAGCAGCGTAGCAGATTCCTACGAGCAGTACTTC,CASSVADSYEQYF
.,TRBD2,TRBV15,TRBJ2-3,TGTGCCACCAGCGGGGGGACTAGCGGAAACACAGATACGCAGTATTTT,CATSGGTSGNTDTQYF
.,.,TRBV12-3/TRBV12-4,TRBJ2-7,TGTGCCAGCAGAACTAGAGCCCTCTACGAGCAGTACTTC,CASRTRALYEQYF
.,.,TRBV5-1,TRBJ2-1,TGCGCCAGCAGCTTACGGAGCGGAGCCGAGGGTAATGAGCAGTTCTTC,CASSLRSGAEGNEQFF
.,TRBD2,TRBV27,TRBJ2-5,TGTGCCAGCAGGGGACTAGGGGTTAGCCAAGAGACCCAGTACTTC,CASRGLGVSQETQYF
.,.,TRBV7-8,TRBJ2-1,TGTGCCAGCAGCCCGTACAATGAGCAGTTCTTC,CASSPYNEQFF
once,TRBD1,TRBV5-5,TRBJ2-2,TGTGCCAGCAGCTTGGGGGGACAGGGCACCGGGGAGCTGTTTTTT,CASSLGGQGTGELFF
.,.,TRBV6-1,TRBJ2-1,TGTGCCAGCAGTGAAGCCTCTTTGAGCAATGAGCAGTTCTTC,CASSEASLSNEQFF